This T cell receptor (beta chain) was recovered during a study of shared clonotypes between healthy human individuals. This clone came up once. The V gene's germline CDR1 is SEHNR and CDR2 FQNEAQ (reference sequence). The CDR3 sequence is 15 residues long. V was pared by 4 bases and J by 4 bases, with 7 bases of the junction left unmatched. CD8 cells regarded as naive lacked CD45RO, were positively chosen for CCR7, and omitted terminally differentiated effector memory CD45RA+ cells. TCRdb's table, derived via immunoSEQ multiplex PCR, lists solely in-frame clones and lacks some. The sample records about 2.1 million clones, 93% being singletons.

What was sequenced was naive CD8+ T cells from PBMCs. The rearrangement joins TRBV7-9 to TRBJ1-1; TRBD1 matches at 9 bases. The clonotype originates from a man aged 18 to 30 in good health. Some clones in this sample may be carry-over from other donors' samples. For the CDR3, the DNA is TGTGCCAGCAGCTCGACCGACAGGGGGAGCACTGAAGCTTTCTTT. Residues: CASSSTDRGSTEAFF. Full variable domain (rest looked up from reference TRBV7-9 and TRBJ1-1): DTGVSQNPRHKITKRGQNVTFRCDPISEHNRLYWYRQTLGQGPEFLTYFQNEAQLEKSRLLSDRFSAERPKGSFSTLEIQRTEQGDSAMYLCASSSTDRGSTEAFFGQGTRLTVV.